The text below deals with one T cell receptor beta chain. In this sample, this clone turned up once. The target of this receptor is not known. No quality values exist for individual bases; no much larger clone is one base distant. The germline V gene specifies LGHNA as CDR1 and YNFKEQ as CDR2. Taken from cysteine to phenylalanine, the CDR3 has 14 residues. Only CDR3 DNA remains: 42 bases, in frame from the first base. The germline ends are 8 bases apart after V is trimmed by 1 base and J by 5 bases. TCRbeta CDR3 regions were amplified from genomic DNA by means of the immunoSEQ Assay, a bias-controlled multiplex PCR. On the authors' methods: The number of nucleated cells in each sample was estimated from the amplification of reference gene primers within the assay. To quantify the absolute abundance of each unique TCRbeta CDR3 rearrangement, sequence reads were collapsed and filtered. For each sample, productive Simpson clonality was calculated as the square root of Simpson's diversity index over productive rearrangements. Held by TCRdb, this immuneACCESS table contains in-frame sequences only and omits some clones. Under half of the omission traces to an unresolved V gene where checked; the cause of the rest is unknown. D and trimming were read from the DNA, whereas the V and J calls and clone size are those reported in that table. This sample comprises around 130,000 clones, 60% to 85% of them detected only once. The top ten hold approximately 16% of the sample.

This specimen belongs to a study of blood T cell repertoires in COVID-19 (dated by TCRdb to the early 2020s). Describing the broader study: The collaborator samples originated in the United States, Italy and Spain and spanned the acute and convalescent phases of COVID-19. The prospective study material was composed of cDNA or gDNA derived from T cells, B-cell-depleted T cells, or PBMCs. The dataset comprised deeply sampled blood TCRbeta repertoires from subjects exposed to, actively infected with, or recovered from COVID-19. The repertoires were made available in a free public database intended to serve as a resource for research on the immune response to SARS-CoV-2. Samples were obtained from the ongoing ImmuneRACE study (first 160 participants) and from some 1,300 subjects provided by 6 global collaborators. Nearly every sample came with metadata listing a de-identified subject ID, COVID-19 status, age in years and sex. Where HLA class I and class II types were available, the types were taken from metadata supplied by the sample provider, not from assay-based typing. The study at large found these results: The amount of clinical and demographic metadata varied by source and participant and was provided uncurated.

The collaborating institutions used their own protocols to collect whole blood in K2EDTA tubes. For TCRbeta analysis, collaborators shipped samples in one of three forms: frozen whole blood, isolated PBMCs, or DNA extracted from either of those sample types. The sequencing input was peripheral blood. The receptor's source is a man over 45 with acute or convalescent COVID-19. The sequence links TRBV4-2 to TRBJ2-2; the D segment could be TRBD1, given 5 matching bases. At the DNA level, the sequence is TGTGCCAGCAGCCAAGGGGGCCAGACCGGGGAGCTGTTTTTT. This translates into CASSQGGQTGELFF.